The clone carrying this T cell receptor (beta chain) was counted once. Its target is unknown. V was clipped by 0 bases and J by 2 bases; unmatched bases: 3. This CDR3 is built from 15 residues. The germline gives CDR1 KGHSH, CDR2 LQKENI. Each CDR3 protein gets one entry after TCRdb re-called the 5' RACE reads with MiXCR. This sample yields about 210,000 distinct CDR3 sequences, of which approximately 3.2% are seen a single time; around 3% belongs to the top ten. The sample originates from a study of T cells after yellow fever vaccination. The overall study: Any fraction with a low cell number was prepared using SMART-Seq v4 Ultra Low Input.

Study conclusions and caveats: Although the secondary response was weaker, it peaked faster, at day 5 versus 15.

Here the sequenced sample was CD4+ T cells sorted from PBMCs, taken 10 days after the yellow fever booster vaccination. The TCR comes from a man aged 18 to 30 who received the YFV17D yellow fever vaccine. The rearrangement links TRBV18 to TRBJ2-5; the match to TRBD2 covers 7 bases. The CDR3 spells CASSPPGLPQETQYF. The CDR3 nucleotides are TGTGCCAGCTCACCACCGGGACTACCTCAAGAGACCCAGTACTTC.